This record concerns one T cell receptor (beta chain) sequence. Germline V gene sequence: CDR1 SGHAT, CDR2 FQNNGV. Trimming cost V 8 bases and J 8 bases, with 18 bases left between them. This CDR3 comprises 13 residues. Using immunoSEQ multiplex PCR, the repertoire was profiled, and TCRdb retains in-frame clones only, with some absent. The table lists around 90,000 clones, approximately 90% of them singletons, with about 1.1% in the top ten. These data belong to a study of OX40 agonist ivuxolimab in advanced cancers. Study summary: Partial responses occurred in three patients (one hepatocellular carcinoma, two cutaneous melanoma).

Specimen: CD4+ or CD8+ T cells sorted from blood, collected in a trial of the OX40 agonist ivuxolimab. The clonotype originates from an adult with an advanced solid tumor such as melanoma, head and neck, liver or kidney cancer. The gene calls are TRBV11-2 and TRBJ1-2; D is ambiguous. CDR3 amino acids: CASRQVSSSGYTF. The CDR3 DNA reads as TGTGCCAGCCGTCAAGTTTCGAGCAGCGGCTACACCTTC.